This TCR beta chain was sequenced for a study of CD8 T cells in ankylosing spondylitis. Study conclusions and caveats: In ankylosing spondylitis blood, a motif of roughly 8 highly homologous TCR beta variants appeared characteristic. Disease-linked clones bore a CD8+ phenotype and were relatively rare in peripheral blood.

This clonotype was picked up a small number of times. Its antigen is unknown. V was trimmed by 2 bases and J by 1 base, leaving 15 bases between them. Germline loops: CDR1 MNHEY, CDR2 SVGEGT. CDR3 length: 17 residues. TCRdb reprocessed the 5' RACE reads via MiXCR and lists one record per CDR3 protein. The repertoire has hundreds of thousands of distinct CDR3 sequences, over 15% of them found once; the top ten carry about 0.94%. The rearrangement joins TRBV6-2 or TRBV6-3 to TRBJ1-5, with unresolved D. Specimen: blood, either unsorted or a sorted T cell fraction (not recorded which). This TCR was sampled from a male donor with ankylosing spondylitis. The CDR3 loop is CASSYPPGSGSNQPQHF. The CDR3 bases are TGTGCCAGCAGTTACCCCCCGGGGAGTGGCAGCAATCAGCCCCAGCATTTT.